This T cell receptor (beta chain) was obtained from a study of T cell responses to AZD1222 COVID-19 vaccine. At the level of the study: Second doses that came at about 4 or about 12 weeks were put together.

Libraries were prepared by immunoSEQ multiplex PCR; TCRdb keeps only in-frame clonotypes and omits some of them. The table has about 150,000 clones, roughly nine tenths seen once. The CDR3 runs to 16 residues. Trimming at V came to 2 bases and at J to 1 base, leaving 6 bases not matched to a gene. Germline CDR1 and CDR2: MNHEY and SVGAGI. Points on this clone: Its antigen is still unknown.

Study results and caveats: Among those given AZD1222, only five or six were seropositive at baseline. Females outnumbered males among donors, who were mostly white British; clonal diversity was possibly underestimated.

The sequencing used peripheral blood, collected on day 0 of AZD1222 vaccination. The receptor was derived from an adult in good health. The chain links TRBV6-5 to TRBJ2-3; the match to TRBD1 covers 7 bases. The CDR3 protein is CASSYQTGWGTDTQYF. The CDR3 nucleotides read TGTGCCAGCAGTTACCAGACAGGGTGGGGCACAGATACGCAGTATTTT.